The sequence of this TCR beta chain was determined in a study of a mutant IDH1 vaccine in newly diagnosed glioma. Turning to the study itself: Patients had received radiotherapy, temozolomide, or both previously, most receiving both.

Sequencing used immunoSEQ multiplex PCR; TCRdb keeps in-frame clones, though not all of them. The repertoire has around 28,000 clones, 70% to 90% of them found once; the top ten carry more than 15%. Points on this clone: No antigen is known for it.

This CDR3 comprises 14 residues. V lost 2 bases and J lost 7; bases outside the gene matches: 7. The germline CDR1 and CDR2 sequences are KGHSH and LQKENI. Indicated time point: week 5, during vaccination. Topical imiquimod was applied with each vaccine dose, which held 300 ug of mutant IDH1 20-mer peptide. The TCR originated in a man younger than 35 with glioma. Sequencing was performed on PBMCs, taken from a glioma patient whose treatment included an IDH1 peptide vaccine. This sequence joins TRBV18 and TRBJ2-7; 8 bases agree with TRBD1. The CDR3 DNA is TGTGCCAGCTCACCAGGTCGCAGGGGGCAAGAGCAGTACTTC. Translated: CASSPGRRGQEQYF.